Each of the 30 T cell receptor beta chains below was sequenced from the same sample in a study of cytomegalovirus exposure and HLA in healthy donors. Researchers ran the PCR with 60 Vbeta and 13 Jbeta primers. The repertoire was sequenced with immunoSEQ multiplex PCR; TCRdb's copy has only in-frame clones and lacks some. The sample consists of about 97,000 clones, 76% of them appearing once. Material: PBMCs. These receptors all come from a man in his forties in good health and CMV-seronegative.

This clone was recorded once. The chain joins TRBV4-1 to TRBJ1-6; 8 bases agree with TRBD1. V was pared by 4 bases and J by 8 bases, with 7 bases of the junction left unmatched. In germline, CDR1 is MGHRA, CDR2 YSYEKL. The CDR3 has 15 residues. The CDR3 nucleotides read TGCGCCAGCAGCCCCGGACAGGGAAGGGATTCACCCCTCCACTTT. This sequence encodes CASSPGQGRDSPLHF.

V gene TRBV9 combines with J gene TRBJ2-3; the match to TRBD1 covers 12 bases. V lost 3 bases to trimming and J lost 3 bases; unmatched junction nucleotides: 11. CDR3 length equals 18 residues. CDR1 and CDR2 (germline): SGDLS, YYNGEE. The CDR3 loop is CASSAGTGGLMVTDTQYF. Here the CDR3 DNA reads TGTGCCAGCAGCGCCGGGACAGGGGGCTTGATGGTTACAGATACGCAGTATTTT.

The chain carries TRBV18 and TRBJ2-5; D is uncertain. V dropped 5 bases and J dropped 5 bases, with 12 bases sitting between them. Germline-derived CDR1 and CDR2 are KGHSH and LQKENI. The CDR3 has 13 residues. The CDR3 here is CASSEVDGETQYF. The DNA of the CDR3 is TGTGCCAGCTCAGAAGTAGACGGGGAGACCCAGTACTTC.

The genes are TRBV30 and TRBJ1-2; the D gene is possibly TRBD1 (5 bases). This CDR3 has 16 amino acids. V was shortened by 1 base and J by 4 bases, with 19 bases between the two germline ends. Germline loops: CDR1 GTSNPN, CDR2 SVGIG (reference sequence). The CDR3 sequence: CAWSDEWAGRTYGYTF. For the CDR3, the DNA is TGTGCCTGGAGTGACGAGTGGGCAGGGCGCACCTATGGCTACACCTTC.

This sequence joins TRBV5-4 and TRBJ2-7, with 7 bases lining up with TRBD1. Trimming cost V 0 bases and J 3 bases; bases outside gene matches: 3. CDR3 length equals 14 residues. CDR1 is SGHNT, CDR2 YYREEE, per germline (reference sequence). Here the CDR3 reads CASSLGDRDYEQYV. The CDR3 DNA is TGTGCCAGCAGCTTGGGGGACAGAGACTACGAGCAGTACGTC.

This chain joins TRBV5-4 and TRBJ1-1; unclear D gene. The ends were cut back, 5 bases at V and 0 bases at J, with 8 bases in the middle. This CDR3 region has 13 residues. The germline V gene encodes CDR1 SGHNT and CDR2 YYREEE (reference sequence). The CDR3 loop is CASRAGVNTEAFF. The CDR3 nucleotides read TGTGCCAGCAGAGCCGGGGTGAACACTGAAGCTTTCTTT.

The chain uses TRBV7-2 and TRBJ1-5; 10 nucleotides match TRBD1. This CDR3 is built from 17 residues. The germline gives CDR1 SGHTA, CDR2 FQGNSA. The V and J ends lost 1 base and 1 base, in that order; junction bases with no gene match: 4. In DNA, the CDR3 is TGTGCCAGCAGCTTAGGACAGGGGGCGGCGAGCAATCAGCCCCAGCATTTT. Translation: CASSLGQGAASNQPQHF.

The chain links TRBV6-6 to TRBJ2-2; 8 nucleotides line up with TRBD2. The CDR3 is made up of 15 amino acids. Per germline, CDR1 MNHNY and CDR2 SVGAGI (reference sequence). V shed 5 bases, J shed 6 bases, and the junction held 8 bases outside the gene matches. This CDR3 is CASSPGTSGAGELFF. As DNA, the CDR3 is TGTGCCAGCAGTCCCGGGACTAGTGGGGCCGGGGAGCTGTTTTTT.

Only a few counts were recorded for this clone. The gene calls are TRBV11-3 and TRBJ2-1; a possible D gene is TRBD1 (6 bases). The germline CDR1 and CDR2 sequences are SGHNT and YENEEA. Trimming stripped 1 base from V and 2 bases from J, with 9 bases between. CDR3 length: 15 residues. CDR3 residues: CASSLGTVPYNEQFF. CDR3 nucleotides: TGTGCCAGCAGCTTAGGGACAGTACCCTACAATGAGCAGTTCTTC.

The genes are TRBV5-1 and TRBJ2-3, with 9 bases aligning to TRBD2. The germline V gene has CDR1 SGHRS and CDR2 YFSETQ. Trimming took 4 bases from V and 7 from J; bases not matched to a gene: 7. This CDR3 has 14 residues. The DNA for the CDR3 is TGCGCCAGCAGCCTCGGGACTAGCAAAAATACGCAGTATTTT. This gives the protein CASSLGTSKNTQYF. The variable domain in full, completed from reference TRBV5-1 and TRBJ2-3, reads KAGVTQTPRYLIKTRGQQVTLSCSPISGHRSVSWYQQTPGQGLQFLFEYFSETQRNKGNFPGRFSGRQFSNSRSEMNVSTLELGDSALYLCASSLGTSKNTQYFGPGTRLTVL.

J is TRBJ2-5 and V is TRBV5-1; D is unresolved. Trimming took off 0 bases at V and 5 bases at J, with 11 bases between the two ends. This CDR3 has 14 residues. Germline values: CDR1 SGHRS, CDR2 YFSETQ. The CDR3 DNA sequence: TGCGCCAGCAGCTTGGGAGGAAGGCTGGAGACCCAGTACTTC. Amino acid sequence: CASSLGGRLETQYF.

DNA of the CDR3: TGTGCCAGCAGCTTAGGTCAGACAGGGAGCTACGAGCAGTACTTC. Residues: CASSLGQTGSYEQYF. The chain couples TRBV7-8 to TRBJ2-7; 7 bases match TRBD1. The V gene end was trimmed by 1 base and the J gene end by 3 bases; junction bases not matched to a gene: 6. CDR3 size: 15 residues. Germline assignment: CDR1 SGHVS and CDR2 FQNEAQ.

J is TRBJ1-2 and V is TRBV28; D ambiguous. This CDR3 is built from 13 residues. V was trimmed by 4 bases and J by 8 bases, leaving 14 bases between them. Germline CDR1 and CDR2: MDHEN and SYDVKM. The CDR3 DNA is TGTGCCAGCAGTTCCCCCCGGTTGAGCGGCTACACCTTC. Residues: CASSSPRLSGYTF.

This chain uses TRBV10-3 with TRBJ1-2; TRBD1 matches at 7 bases. Germline trimming cut 4 bases from V and 2 bases from J; bases unmatched to any gene: 7. Germline CDR1 is ENHRY and CDR2 is SYGVKD. The CDR3 totals 15 residues. DNA for the CDR3: TGTGCCATCAGTGGGTCTGACAGGGCCAACTATGGCTACACCTTC. Encoded protein: CAISGSDRANYGYTF.

In this sample, this clone turned up once. The chain links TRBV10-3 to TRBJ2-1, with TRBD2 identical over 11 bases. CDR3 length: 16 residues. The germline CDR1 and CDR2 sequences are ENHRY and SYGVKD. After removal of 2 bases from V and 4 bases from J, the junction contained 4 bases not matched to a gene. In DNA form, the CDR3 reads TGTGCCATCAGTGAGCCACTAGCGGGGGAATACAATGAGCAGTTCTTC. As protein: CAISEPLAGEYNEQFF.

The J gene is TRBJ2-7, the V gene TRBV14, with unresolved D. This CDR3 spans 16 amino acids. Germline CDR1 SGHDN, CDR2 FVKESK. V lost 1 base, J lost 5 bases, and 18 bases lay in between. CDR3 DNA sequence: TGTGCCAGCAGCCAAGTCGTAGGAACAGTATCCCACGAGCAGTACTTC. Its protein is CASSQVVGTVSHEQYF.

V is TRBV2 and J is TRBJ1-1; 7 nucleotides align to TRBD1. Losses at the gene ends were 4 bases for V and 3 bases for J; bases not matched to a gene: 5. This CDR3 has 14 amino acids. CDR1 is SNHLY and CDR2 is FYNNEI in the germline V gene. In DNA form, the CDR3 reads TGTGCCAGCAGTGTACAGGGGCGGGACACTGAAGCTTTCTTT. This sequence encodes CASSVQGRDTEAFF.

This chain connects TRBV11-2 to TRBJ2-2; 7 bases are shared with TRBD1. There are 15 residues in the CDR3. Per the germline V gene, CDR1 is SGHAT and CDR2 is FQNNGV. V shed 5 bases, J shed 6 bases, and the junction held 9 bases outside the gene matches. DNA of the CDR3: TGTGCCAGCAGCCGACAGGGTTTAGGACCCGGGGAGCTGTTTTTT. It specifies CASSRQGLGPGELFF.

The chain combines TRBV10-3 with TRBJ2-3; 7 bases match TRBD1. The CDR3 has 16 amino acids. Germline V gene sequence: CDR1 ENHRY, CDR2 SYGVKD. V trimming: 6 bases; J trimming: 1 base; junction bases outside the gene matches: 10. The CDR3 bases are TGTGCCATCAGGAGACAGGGAGAACTTCGCACAGATACGCAGTATTTT. Translating gives CAIRRQGELRTDTQYF.

The chain carries TRBV7-3 and TRBJ2-1; 11 nucleotides agree with TRBD2. The CDR3 is made up of 15 amino acids. V shed 5 bases, J shed 8 bases, and the junction held 8 bases outside the gene matches. Germline assignment: CDR1 SGHTA and CDR2 FQGTGA. The CDR3 is CASSPTSGGEDEQFF. The CDR3 DNA reads TGTGCCAGCAGCCCCACTAGCGGGGGTGAGGATGAGCAGTTCTTC. Filled out from reference TRBV7-3 and TRBJ2-1, the complete variable domain reads GAGVSQTPSNKVTEKGKYVELRCDPISGHTALYWYRQSLGQGPEFLIYFQGTGAADDSGLPNDRFFAVRPEGSVSTLKIQRTERGDSAVYLCASSPTSGGEDEQFFGPGTRLTVL.

This chain joins TRBV5-6 and TRBJ1-4; weak D call: TRBD1 (5 bases). This CDR3 has 13 amino acids. Germline CDR1 SGHDT, CDR2 YYEEEE. Trimming pared 3 bases from V and 12 bases from J, leaving 15 bases between. CDR3: CASSSLWDSELFF. The CDR3, as DNA: TGTGCCAGCAGCTCCCTCTGGGACTCCGAACTGTTTTTT.

This clone has just one count. The chain employs TRBV21-1 and TRBJ1-5; TRBD1, the table's D call, lacks a check against the DNA. TRBV21-1 is labeled a pseudogene. CDR3 length: 16 residues. This CDR3 is CASTSHRGLWDQPQHF. The CDR3 nucleotides are TGTGCCAGCACTTCCCACAGGGGATTGTGGGATCAGCCCCAGCATTTT.

V and J are TRBV7-9 and TRBJ1-4; D might be TRBD1 (5 bases). This CDR3 spans 15 amino acids. Trimming removed 3 bases from V and 7 bases from J, with 15 bases in between. Germline CDR1 SEHNR, CDR2 FQNEAQ (reference sequence). The CDR3 region has the DNA TGTGCCAGCAGCTTTCTTCAGGGACTGGGTGAAAAACTGTTTTTT. Residues: CASSFLQGLGEKLFF.

V and J are TRBV14 and TRBJ1-5; no clear D. CDR1 and CDR2 from the germline V gene are SGHDN and FVKESK. V was trimmed by 2 bases and J by 2 bases, leaving 7 bases between them. The CDR3 sequence is 14 residues long. The chain's CDR3 is CASSQSRRNQPQHF. CDR3 coding DNA: TGTGCCAGCAGCCAATCGAGGCGCAATCAGCCCCAGCATTTT.

The chain has TRBV18 and TRBJ2-3; 7 bases are a match to TRBD2. Germline CDR1 reads KGHSH; CDR2 reads LQKENI. With 0 bases clipped from V and 0 bases from J, the junction kept 0 bases outside the gene matches. The CDR3 length is 15 residues. The CDR3 sequence is CASSPPGGSTDTQYF. CDR3 in DNA: TGTGCCAGCTCACCACCGGGGGGGAGCACAGATACGCAGTATTTT.

The chain is built from TRBV5-3 and TRBJ2-3, with 14 positions matching TRBD2. TRBV5-3 counts as an open reading frame of uncertain function. The V gene end was trimmed by 4 bases and the J gene end by 0 bases; junction bases not matched to a gene: 1. CDR3 length equals 16 residues. The CDR3 region has the DNA TGTGCCAGAAGCCGGACTAGCGGGGGGAGCACAGATACGCAGTATTTT. Translating gives CARSRTSGGSTDTQYF.

This clone has only one observation. J is TRBJ2-4 and V is TRBV21-1; TRBD1 reflects the table's D call only, with no check against the DNA. TRBV21-1 is deemed a pseudogene. The CDR3 has 16 residues. CDR3 in amino acids: CASTEDRAEAKNIQYF. In DNA form, the CDR3 reads TGTGCCAGCACCGAGGACAGGGCAGAGGCCAAAAACATTCAGTACTTC.

The gene calls are TRBV13 and TRBJ2-5; 7 nucleotides match TRBD1. From germline, CDR1 is PRHDT and CDR2 FYEKMQ (reference sequence). Trimming cost V 6 bases and J 4 bases; bases outside gene matches: 8. This CDR3 comprises 14 residues. The CDR3 DNA follows: TGTGCCAGCAGTCGACAGGGAAGGGGAGAGACCCAGTACTTC. Translation gives CASSRQGRGETQYF.

As regards this clone: Given the absence of the conserved phenylalanine or tryptophan at the CDR3 end, a read error is likely. The chain has TRBV2 and TRBJ1-1, with unresolved D. The CDR3 has 13 residues. V was clipped by 2 bases and J by 8 bases, with 12 bases between them. Germline assignment: CDR1 SNHLY and CDR2 FYNNEI. The CDR3, as DNA: TGTGCCAGCAGTGAAACGGGAGGGCAAGAAGCTTTCTCT. This gives the protein CASSETGGQEAFS.

A single count supports this clone. The rearrangement links TRBV30 to TRBJ2-5; D gene uncertain. Trimming pared 1 base from V and 4 bases from J, leaving 7 bases between. Germline V CDR1 and CDR2: GTSNPN, SVGIG (reference sequence). This CDR3 is built from 12 residues. CDR3 coding DNA: TGTGCCTGGAGTGACTCACGAGAGACCCAGTACTTC. It codes for CAWSDSRETQYF.